The 26 T cell receptor beta chains below were found in one sample sequenced in a study of cytomegalovirus exposure and HLA in healthy donors. Sequencing was performed with immunoSEQ multiplex PCR; in TCRdb, only in-frame clones are kept and a portion is missing. The sample holds roughly 140,000 clones, roughly nine tenths seen once. The sequencing input was PBMCs. These receptors originate from a woman under 30 in good health and CMV-seropositive.

V and J are TRBV5-4 and TRBJ2-3; TRBD2 might be the D (7 bases). This CDR3 has 19 residues. V was clipped by 4 bases and J by 0 bases, with 24 bases between them. CDR1 is SGHNT and CDR2 is YYREEE in the germline V gene (reference sequence). This chain's CDR3 is CASSPGRGRIGTSTDTQYF. The DNA of the CDR3 is TGTGCCAGCAGCCCTGGGAGGGGGAGAATCGGAACGAGCACAGATACGCAGTATTTT.

This chain links TRBV5-1 with TRBJ2-7, with TRBD2 matching over 7 bases. The CDR3 is made up of 14 amino acids. V trimming: 5 bases; J trimming: 2 bases; junction bases outside the gene matches: 7. CDR1 is SGHRS, CDR2 YFSETQ, per germline. The CDR3 reads CASSPGGSTYEQYF. The CDR3 nucleotides are TGCGCCAGCAGTCCGGGAGGCTCCACCTACGAGCAGTACTTC.

This rearrangement joins TRBV9 to TRBJ2-3; the match to TRBD2 covers 9 bases. This CDR3 contains 16 residues. V dropped 3 bases and J dropped 4; count of bases not matched to a gene: 9. Germline assignment: CDR1 SGDLS and CDR2 YYNGEE. CDR3 loop: CASSATSGYGADTQYF. As DNA, the CDR3 is TGTGCCAGCAGCGCAACTAGCGGGTATGGGGCAGATACGCAGTATTTT.

The chain combines TRBV23-1 with TRBJ2-7; 10 bases fit TRBD1. TRBV23-1 is classed as an ORF, of uncertain function. The V segment lost 1 base and the J segment 7 bases; nucleotides outside the gene matches: 10. The CDR3 runs 16 residues. The CDR3 loop reads CASSQYAGTGVKEQYF. The CDR3 nucleotides read TGCGCCAGCAGTCAATATGCCGGGACAGGGGTAAAGGAGCAGTACTTC.

About this clone itself: Other DNA sequences of this sample code for an identical CDR3. The CDR3 nucleotides are TGTGCCAGCTCACCAGGGCCAAACTATGGCTACACCTTC. It specifies CASSPGPNYGYTF. The chain carries TRBV18 and TRBJ1-2; D gene unclear. Germline-derived CDR1 and CDR2 are KGHSH and LQKENI. The CDR3 runs 13 residues. V was pared by 2 bases and J by 2 bases, with 6 bases between. Looking up the rest from reference TRBV18 and TRBJ1-2 gives the full variable domain: NAGVMQNPRHLVRRRGQEARLRCSPMKGHSHVYWYRQLPEEGLKFMVYLQKENIIDESGMPKERFSAEFPKEGPSILRIQQVVRGDSAAYFCASSPGPNYGYTFGSGTRLTVV.

V gene TRBV21-1 combines with J gene TRBJ2-1; the table's D call of TRBD1 was not tested on the DNA. TRBV21-1 is a documented pseudogene. This CDR3 is 16 amino acids long. CDR3 DNA: TGTGCCAGCAGCAAAAAGGAACAGGGCTCCTACAATGAGCAGTTCTTC. Amino acids: CASSKKEQGSYNEQFF.

The chain has TRBV6-5 and TRBJ2-7, with a weak D call TRBD2 (6 bases). The CDR3 runs to 14 residues. V lost 8 bases, J lost 2 bases, and 16 bases lay in between. Germline CDR1 reads MNHEY; CDR2 reads SVGAGI. For the CDR3, the DNA is TGTGCCAGCGGGCGGGACTCCCCAACCTACGAGCAGTACTTC. This encodes CASGRDSPTYEQYF.

The genes are TRBV11-3 and TRBJ1-1; D is ambiguous. The CDR3 spans 14 residues. V lost 3 bases and J 4 bases, leaving 12 bases between the germline ends. The germline V gene encodes CDR1 SGHNT and CDR2 YENEEA. Written as DNA, the CDR3 is TGTGCCAGCAGCTTGGGGAAAGGGAGCACTGAAGCTTTCTTT. Its translation: CASSLGKGSTEAFF.

The genes are TRBV18 and TRBJ2-1; D perhaps matches TRBD2 (5 bases). V lost 2 bases and J 5 bases, leaving 10 bases between the germline ends. CDR3 length: 14 residues. CDR1 KGHSH and CDR2 LQKENI come from the germline V gene. The DNA of the CDR3 is TGTGCCAGCTCACCAAGGTTCGGGGACAATGAGCAGTTCTTC. Protein sequence: CASSPRFGDNEQFF.

The chain couples TRBV11-3 to TRBJ2-5; 11 bases map to TRBD2. After removal of 0 bases from V and 2 bases from J, the junction contained 2 bases not matched to a gene. CDR1 is SGHNT and CDR2 is YENEEA in the germline V gene. The CDR3 extends over 16 amino acids. This chain's CDR3 is CASSLDGTSGQETQYF. The CDR3 nucleotides read TGTGCCAGCAGCTTAGACGGGACTAGCGGTCAAGAGACCCAGTACTTC.

The gene calls are TRBV7-9 and TRBJ2-1, with TRBD2 matching over 8 bases. Germline V gene lookup returns CDR1 SEHNR and CDR2 FQNEAQ (reference sequence). The CDR3 is 16 amino acids. V lost 3 bases to trimming and J lost 0 bases; unmatched junction nucleotides: 4. The CDR3 loop reads CASSFFREGSYNEQFF. The CDR3 nucleotides read TGTGCCAGCAGCTTCTTCCGGGAGGGCTCCTACAATGAGCAGTTCTTC.

The chain joins TRBV11-3 to TRBJ2-7, with a possible D match to TRBD1 (6 bases). The CDR3 length is 14 residues. With 3 bases removed from V and 2 bases from J, the gap between germline ends came to 11 bases. CDR1 and CDR2 from the germline V gene are SGHNT and YENEEA. The CDR3: CASSFQGSPYEQYF. In DNA form, the CDR3 reads TGTGCCAGCAGCTTTCAGGGGAGCCCCTACGAGCAGTACTTC. Full variable domain (outside the CDR3, taken from reference TRBV11-3 and TRBJ2-7): EAGVVQSPRYKIIEKKQPVAFWCNPISGHNTLYWYLQNLGQGPELLIRYENEEAVDDSQLPKDRFSAERLKGVDSTLKIQPAELGDSAVYLCASSFQGSPYEQYFGPGTRLTVT.

The chain uses TRBV5-4 and TRBJ2-2; TRBD1 matches 12 bases. Germline V gives CDR1 SGHNT, CDR2 YYREEE (reference sequence). Trimming took 3 bases from V and 7 from J; bases not matched to a gene: 13. This CDR3 has 18 amino acids. The CDR3 DNA sequence: TGTGCCAGCAGCTCGCCGCTCGGGACAGGGGGCCGGGACGGGGAGCTGTTTTTT. This sequence encodes CASSSPLGTGGRDGELFF.

The chain couples TRBV27 to TRBJ2-2, with D perhaps TRBD2 (6 bases). Germline values: CDR1 MNHEY, CDR2 SMNVEV (reference sequence). This CDR3 is 16 amino acids long. V shed 2 bases and J shed 5 bases, with 15 bases lying between them. The DNA for the CDR3 is TGTGCCAGCAGTTTACATCGGGAGAGGGAAACCGGGGAGCTGTTTTTT. This sequence encodes CASSLHRERETGELFF.

V gene TRBV11-2 combines with J gene TRBJ1-2; the match to TRBD1 covers 9 bases. The ends lost 1 base at V and 8 bases at J; junction bases unmatched: 2. This CDR3 spans 13 amino acids. Per germline, CDR1 SGHAT and CDR2 FQNNGV. This chain's CDR3 is CASSLVDRGGYTF. For the CDR3, the DNA is TGTGCCAGCAGCTTAGTGGACAGGGGAGGCTACACCTTC.

This sequence joins TRBV5-3 and TRBJ2-7, with 9 bases matching TRBD1. TRBV5-3 is sorted into the ORF group, with uncertain function. Losses at the gene ends were 4 bases for V and 2 bases for J; bases not matched to a gene: 7. The CDR3 consists of 15 residues. The chain's CDR3 is CARSKGQGLTYEQYF. As DNA, the CDR3 is TGTGCCAGAAGCAAGGGACAGGGCCTCACCTACGAGCAGTACTTC.

The chain combines TRBV11-2 with TRBJ2-1; 13 bases align to TRBD2. CDR1 is SGHAT, CDR2 FQNNGV, per germline. J lost 6 bases, V lost 4 bases, and 3 bases had no gene match. The CDR3 totals 15 residues. This CDR3 reads CASSWGLAGLNEQFF. Written as DNA, the CDR3 is TGTGCCAGCAGCTGGGGACTAGCGGGGCTCAATGAGCAGTTCTTC. The full variable domain, completed using reference TRBV11-2 and TRBJ2-1, is EAGVAQSPRYKIIEKRQSVAFWCNPISGHATLYWYQQILGQGPKLLIQFQNNGVVDDSQLPKDRFSAERLKGVDSTLKIQPAKLEDSAVYLCASSWGLAGLNEQFFGPGTRLTVL.

The rearrangement uses TRBV6-4 and TRBJ2-3; 8 bases fit TRBD2. V lost 5 bases to trimming and J lost 5 bases; unmatched junction nucleotides: 3. The CDR3 is 13 residues long. Germline assignment: CDR1 MRHNA and CDR2 SNTAGT. In nucleotides, the CDR3 is TGTGCCAGCAGTACGGGAGGGAGAGATACGCAGTATTTT. Protein: CASSTGGRDTQYF.

This clone occurred once. The V gene is TRBV5-1, the J gene TRBJ2-2; a possible D gene is TRBD2 (6 bases). Germline CDR1 SGHRS, CDR2 YFSETQ. Trimming cost V 4 bases and J 7 bases, with 14 bases left between them. CDR3 length equals 14 residues. CDR3 DNA sequence: TGCGCCAGCAGCGCCGGGACTTCGGGCGGGGAGCTGTTTTTT. Its protein is CASSAGTSGGELFF.

The rearrangement links TRBV7-2 to TRBJ2-3; maybe TRBD2 (6 bases). Germline V gives CDR1 SGHTA, CDR2 FQGNSA. Deletions cut 0 bases from V and 5 bases from J, with 15 bases between. The CDR3 extends over 16 amino acids. CDR3 in amino acids: CASSLAPGLTRDTQYF. CDR3 nucleotide sequence: TGTGCCAGCAGCTTAGCCCCAGGACTAACCCGAGATACGCAGTATTTT.

The genes are TRBV18 and TRBJ2-7, with TRBD1 as a possible D gene (5 bases). The CDR3 runs 13 residues. V lost 5 bases to trimming and J lost 2 bases, with 10 bases between them. CDR1 and CDR2 (germline): KGHSH, LQKENI. Here the CDR3 DNA reads TGTGCCAGCTCAGGGGCCGTTGCCTACGAGCAGTACTTC. Translating it yields CASSGAVAYEQYF. The whole variable domain, remainder taken from reference TRBV18 and TRBJ2-7, is NAGVMQNPRHLVRRRGQEARLRCSPMKGHSHVYWYRQLPEEGLKFMVYLQKENIIDESGMPKERFSAEFPKEGPSILRIQQVVRGDSAAYFCASSGAVAYEQYFGPGTRLTVT.

This clone was observed once. The chain carries TRBV19 and TRBJ2-1; D not resolved. The CDR3 spans 15 residues. From germline, CDR1 is LNHDA and CDR2 SQIVND (reference sequence). Between the trimmed V and J ends, which lost 3 bases and 0 bases, there was a span of 9 bases. CDR3 sequence (DNA): TGTGCCAGTAGTATTGCCGTGAGCTCCTACAATGAGCAGTTCTTC. It yields the protein CASSIAVSSYNEQFF.

This clone was detected a few times. The rearrangement uses TRBV28 and TRBJ2-7, with a possible D match to TRBD1 (6 bases). Germline V gives CDR1 MDHEN, CDR2 SYDVKM. The CDR3 is 13 amino acids. Between the trimmed V and J ends, which lost 5 bases and 2 bases, there was a span of 10 bases. CDR3 in DNA: TGTGCCAGCAGTGGGCACAGGGCCTACGAGCAGTACTTC. It yields the protein CASSGHRAYEQYF.

The chain couples TRBV7-2 to TRBJ2-2; TRBD2 is a possible D gene (6 bases). Germline-derived CDR1 and CDR2 are SGHTA and FQGNSA. V shed 5 bases and J shed 6 bases, with 16 bases lying between them. The CDR3 length is 15 residues. CDR3 DNA: TGTGCCAGCAGCCCCCCGTCGGGGGTGGCCGGGGAGCTGTTTTTT. This encodes CASSPPSGVAGELFF.

This chain uses TRBV5-4 with TRBJ2-7; possibly TRBD1 for D (5 bases). Trimming removed 4 bases at V and 7 bases at J, with 15 bases between. CDR1 SGHNT and CDR2 YYREEE come from the germline V gene (reference sequence). The CDR3 consists of 13 residues. The CDR3 loop reads CASSRQSMREQYF. The CDR3, as DNA: TGTGCCAGCAGCCGACAGTCCATGCGGGAGCAGTACTTC.

The chain links TRBV2 to TRBJ1-5, with a weak D call TRBD1 (5 bases). Trimming removed 4 bases from V and 9 bases from J, with 19 bases in between. Germline V lookup: CDR1 SNHLY, CDR2 FYNNEI. CDR3 length equals 15 residues. The CDR3, as DNA: TGTGCCAGCAGTGTAACAGGTGGTTCTCAGGGGCCCCAGCATTTT. Translation gives CASSVTGGSQGPQHF.